The TCR beta chain described here comes from a study of PD-1 blockade in classical Hodgkin lymphoma. There are 14 residues in the CDR3. With 0 bases removed from V and 3 bases from J, the gap between germline ends came to 9 bases. The germline V gene has CDR1 SGHNT and CDR2 YYREEE (reference sequence). In every patient, relapse followed autologous stem cell transplantation, while exposure to brentuximab vedotin differed. The repertoire was sequenced with immunoSEQ multiplex PCR; TCRdb's copy has only in-frame clones and lacks some. The sample includes over 10,000 clones, 75% to 90% of them seen just once.

The chain links TRBV5-4 to TRBJ1-2; D remains ambiguous. The sequencing used peripheral blood mononuclear cells (PBMCs), collected at baseline. The receptor was isolated from a human donor with classical Hodgkin lymphoma. CDR3 DNA: TGTGCCAGCAGCTTGGGGCAGGAAGACTATGGCTACACCTTC. Residues: CASSLGQEDYGYTF.